The rows below give T cell receptor beta chains drawn from one sample of a study of PD-1 blockade in classical Hodgkin lymphoma. Profiled with immunoSEQ multiplex PCR; TCRdb holds only in-frame clones, not every one. Of under 25,000 clones detected, around 80% appear once; the ten largest clones hold roughly 42%. The sequencing here drew on peripheral blood mononuclear cells (PBMCs), taken before the second cycle of nivolumab. The source is a human donor with classical Hodgkin lymphoma. The CDR3 runs from the conserved cysteine through the conserved F or W. Some rows mark clone size as missing; the rest say once, few, many or name a class of expanded clone.

TRBJ2-1,.,TRBV11-2,CASSLEGLYPTYNEQFF
TRBJ2-7,.,TRBV9,CASSVGGSVYEQYF
TRBJ2-7,.,TRBV21-1,CASSNEGRVYEQYF
TRBJ1-4,.,TRBV5-1,CASSLVPVQNEKLFF
TRBJ1-2,few,TRBV6-6,CASSRSADYGYTF
TRBJ1-4,.,TRBV5-1,CASSFQGAQEKLFF
TRBJ2-1,.,TRBV5-4,CASSLVVAWSSRNEQFF
TRBJ2-3,.,TRBV29-1,CSVVGVFMDTQYF
TRBJ1-2,.,TRBV14,CASSERGAFYYGYTF
TRBJ2-7,.,TRBV6-6,CASGYSRYEQYF
TRBJ2-3,.,TRBV6-1,CASSEAPFSTDTQYF
TRBJ2-1,.,TRBV19,CASSIGGSEQFF
TRBJ1-1,.,TRBV6-5,CASSPLVGTEAFF
TRBJ2-5,.,TRBV29-1,CSVVGFRGEETQYF
TRBJ1-4,.,TRBV6-1,CASSEERWKGPTNEKLFF
TRBJ2-1,once,TRBV15,CATSRESSGRGYNEQFF
TRBJ1-3,.,TRBV7-9,CASSRAVNSGNTIYF
TRBJ2-7,.,TRBV7-2,CASSLLFYEQYF
TRBJ2-1,few,TRBV4-3,CASSQGRSSYNEQFF
TRBJ1-2,.,TRBV29-1,CSVEDLPPGRYGYTF
TRBJ2-1,.,TRBV15,CATSTAGPTYNEQFF
TRBJ1-2,.,TRBV11-2,CASSLTDNYGYTF